Each of the 6 T cell receptor beta chains below was sequenced from the same sample in a study of T cell responses to AZD1222 COVID-19 vaccine. Measured with immunoSEQ multiplex PCR; TCRdb has only the in-frame clones, and not every one. The sample has some 140,000 clones, about 94% seen once. The sample was peripheral blood, taken on day 0 of AZD1222 vaccination. The receptors were sampled from an adult in good health.

J is TRBJ2-7 and V is TRBV18; D assignment may be TRBD1 or TRBD2 (6 bases each). V lost 3 bases and J 6 bases, leaving 15 bases between the germline ends. CDR3 size: 14 residues. In germline, CDR1 is KGHSH, CDR2 LQKENI. The chain's CDR3 is CASSPPGGWGEQYF. Here the CDR3 DNA reads TGTGCCAGCTCACCCCCCGGGGGCTGGGGCGAGCAGTACTTC.

This rearrangement joins TRBV19 to TRBJ1-1; no definite D call. Germline V lookup: CDR1 LNHDA, CDR2 SQIVND (reference sequence). This CDR3 is 14 amino acids long. V lost 6 bases and J 1 base, leaving 12 bases between the germline ends. CDR3 sequence (DNA): TGTGCCAGTAGCCTCGTACTGACGAACACTGAAGCTTTCTTT. This gives the protein CASSLVLTNTEAFF.

The rearrangement links TRBV27 to TRBJ2-3, with TRBD1 matching 9 bases. The V segment lost 4 bases and the J segment 0 bases; nucleotides outside the gene matches: 5. CDR1 MNHEY and CDR2 SMNVEV come from the germline V gene (reference sequence). The CDR3 has 16 residues. The CDR3 protein is CASSSWTGASTDTQYF. DNA of the CDR3: TGTGCCAGCAGTTCCTGGACAGGGGCAAGCACAGATACGCAGTATTTT.

This chain joins TRBV3-1 (or the pseudogene TRBV3-2) and TRBJ1-2, with D perhaps TRBD1 (5 bases). Germline V gene lookup returns CDR1 LGHDT and CDR2 YNNKEL (reference sequence). V lost 8 bases to trimming and J lost 5 bases, with 18 bases between them. The CDR3 sequence is 14 residues long. CDR3 sequence (DNA): TGTGCCAGCGGAGGTGAAGGGGAACCATATGGCTACACCTTC. Protein sequence: CASGGEGEPYGYTF.

V is TRBV9 and J is TRBJ2-1; D is possibly TRBD2 (5 bases). Per germline, CDR1 SGDLS and CDR2 YYNGEE. V lost 3 bases to trimming and J lost 10 bases, with 11 bases between them. The CDR3 is 12 amino acids. This chain's CDR3 is CASSAPGVEQFF. CDR3 sequence (DNA): TGTGCCAGCAGCGCTCCCGGGGTCGAGCAGTTCTTC.

The gene calls are TRBV9 and TRBJ2-1; D call uncertain. Germline values: CDR1 SGDLS, CDR2 YYNGEE. The CDR3 contains 17 residues. Trimming removed 1 base from V and 3 bases from J, with 17 bases in between. This chain's CDR3 is CASSVSPGSGYYNEQFF. The CDR3 DNA sequence: TGTGCCAGCAGCGTAAGCCCGGGTAGTGGTTACTACAATGAGCAGTTCTTC.